This TCR beta chain derives from a study of blood T cells in healthy people across ages. The individuals who served as donors were healthy Caucasians living in Russia, aged roughly 6 to 90. Germline CDR1 and CDR2: DFQATT and SNEGSKA (reference sequence). CDR3 length: 14 residues. The V and J ends lost 4 bases and 3 bases, in that order; junction bases with no gene match: 6. This clonotype came up many times. What it binds is unknown. Primed by a sample-barcoded 5' primer and a J-beta primer mix, a second PCR proceeded for about 7 to 12 cycles. TCRdb called the 5' RACE reads again in MiXCR, with one record for every CDR3 protein. Of about 1 million distinct CDR3 sequences in the sample, 35% to 55% were seen once. Points from the study as a whole: The long-lived group displayed more naive CD4+ cells, plus higher diversity, than the aged donors did. Donor CMV status was unknown, possibly confounding expanded clonotype changes.

The chain uses TRBV20-1 and TRBJ2-1; 7 nucleotides align to TRBD2. Sequences were obtained from blood. The clonotype comes from a woman aged 60-75 years in good health. The CDR3 loop reads CSATAGEGYNEQFF. CDR3 DNA: TGCAGTGCTACGGCGGGAGAAGGCTACAATGAGCAGTTCTTC.